The source of this TCR beta chain is a study of human T cells and chemical hapten exposure. Overall study findings and caveats: Expanded TCRs showed more large CDR3 clusters than pre-sensitization or healthy control sets.

In germline, CDR1 is SNHLY, CDR2 FYNNEI. This CDR3 comprises 14 residues. After removal of 3 bases from V and 3 bases from J, the junction contained 2 bases not matched to a gene. In TCRdb, the RACE reads were re-called with MiXCR into one record per CDR3 protein. The table shows 300,000 to 400,000 distinct CDR3 sequences, with roughly 4.6% occurring only once. Sample time point: pre-sensitization, week 0. Described treatment: therapeutic diphenylcyclopropenone sensitization with weekly scalp DPC. On this clonotype: The target antigen is unknown.

The chain couples TRBV2 to TRBJ2-3; 8 bases match TRBD1. The TCR originated in a woman in her forties or fifties with alopecia areata. Some clones in this sample may be carry-over from other donors' samples. Material: whole blood, obtained in connection with sensitization to the hapten diphenylcyclopropenone (DPC). Written as DNA, the CDR3 is TGTGCCAGCAGTGAGGGGACAGGAACAGATACGCAGTATTTT. Its translation is CASSEGTGTDTQYF.